This T cell receptor beta chain comes out of a study of OX40 agonist ivuxolimab in advanced cancers. Findings and caveats of the study: At 0.1 to 3.0 mg/kg, CD4+ and CD8+ blood T cells expanded clonally by week 6.

Patients who had autoimmune disease history or got systemic immunosuppression were left out. Between the trimmed V and J ends, which lost 7 bases and 6 bases, there was a span of 12 bases. The CDR3 has 13 amino acids. CDR1 is ENHRY and CDR2 is SYGVKD in the germline V gene. The table came from immunoSEQ multiplex PCR; TCRdb's copy has only in-frame clones and leaves some out. The data show about 82,000 clones, roughly 90% seen once. With respect to this clone: Its antigen is not identified.

The chain recombines TRBV10-3 with TRBJ2-2; the D gene could be TRBD1 or TRBD2 (5 bases each). This receptor was taken from an adult with an advanced solid tumor such as melanoma, head and neck, liver or kidney cancer. The sequences come from CD4+ or CD8+ T cells sorted from blood, collected in a trial of the OX40 agonist ivuxolimab. Here the CDR3 reads CAIKREGAGELFF. The CDR3 region has the DNA TGTGCCATCAAGAGGGAAGGGGCCGGGGAGCTGTTTTTT.